Listed below are T cell receptor beta chains from one sample, sequenced in a study of cytomegalovirus exposure and HLA in healthy donors. The data were produced by immunoSEQ multiplex PCR, yet TCRdb's version contains in-frame clones alone and is incomplete. Of over 150,000 clones listed, around 77% are singletons. Sequenced input: PBMCs. All receptors come from a woman under 40 in good health and CMV-seronegative. The CDR3 runs from the conserved cysteine through the conserved F or W. D genes are given only for firm matches. The size field is filled for only some rows; it gives once, few, many or a size class.

TRBJ2-7 | NA | NA | TRBV13 | TGTGCCAGCAGCCTGCTCGACACCTCTTCCTACGAGCAGTACTTC | CASSLLDTSSYEQYF
TRBJ2-7 | NA | NA | TRBV7-8 | TGTGCCAGCAGCTTAGACCTAGCGCAAGTTTACGAGCAGTACTTC | CASSLDLAQVYEQYF
TRBJ2-7 | once | TRBD1 | TRBV5-1 | TGCGCCAGCAGCTTACCCGGGACAGCGCTTTACGAGCAGTACTTC | CASSLPGTALYEQYF
TRBJ1-2 | NA | NA | TRBV5-8 | TGTGCCAGCAGCCGGACAGTAAACTATGGCTACACCTTC | CASSRTVNYGYTF
TRBJ2-5 | NA | NA | TRBV5-1 | TGCGCCAGCAGCCAGGTTGTGGAAGAGACCCAGTACTTC | CASSQVVEETQYF
TRBJ2-2 | NA | TRBD1 | TRBV28 | TGTGCCAGCAGCAACCCTGACAGGGTTCGAACCGGGGAGCTGTTTTTT | CASSNPDRVRTGELFF
TRBJ2-1 | few | TRBD2 | TRBV6-4 | TGTGCCAGCAGTAGCGGGAGCTCCTACAATGAGCAGTTCTTC | CASSSGSSYNEQFF
TRBJ2-1 | NA | TRBD2 | TRBV7-2 | TGTGCCAGCAGCCCCCAGGCGGGAGGGCCGGGGGAGCAGTTCTTC | CASSPQAGGPGEQFF
TRBJ2-1 | NA | TRBD2 | TRBV11-3 | TGTGCCAGCAGCCCAGCGGGGGGGCGCAATGAGCAGTTCTTC | CASSPAGGRNEQFF
TRBJ2-7 | few | TRBD1 | TRBV10-3 | TGTGCCATCAGTGATGCAGGGGGTACCTACGAGCAGTACTTC | CAISDAGGTYEQYF
TRBJ1-1 | NA | TRBD1 | TRBV11-2 | TGTGCCAGCTCCCACTGGGACAGGGGGGTTCGCACTGAAGCTTTCTTT | CASSHWDRGVRTEAFF
TRBJ2-2 | NA | TRBD1 | TRBV5-4 | TGTGCCAGCAGCCCGACAGGGCGGAACACCGGGGAGCTGTTTTTT | CASSPTGRNTGELFF
TRBJ2-7 | few | NA | TRBV6-5 | TGTGCCAGCAGTTACGGGGGACGGGGGTACGAGCAGTACTTC | CASSYGGRGYEQYF
TRBJ2-7 | NA | TRBD2 | TRBV6-5 | TGTGCCAGCAGTTCAGATAGCGGGGGAGGGGTCTACGAGCAGTACTTC | CASSSDSGGGVYEQYF
TRBJ1-5 | NA | TRBD1 | TRBV5-5 | TGTGCCAGCAGCCCGTGGACAGGGGAACAGCCCCAGCATTTT | CASSPWTGEQPQHF
TRBJ2-2 | few | NA | TRBV4-1 | TGCGCCAGCAGCCAAGCGGTTACGAACACCGGGGAGCTGTTTTTT | CASSQAVTNTGELFF
TRBJ1-4 | NA | NA | TRBV10-3 | TGTGCCATCAGTGAGTCGGAAGGGGGAGAAAAACTGTTTTTT | CAISESEGGEKLFF
TRBJ2-2 | NA | NA | TRBV7-6 | TGTGCCAGCAGCTTGCCGGGGGTCAACACCGGGGAGCTGTTTTTT | CASSLPGVNTGELFF
TRBJ2-1 | NA | TRBD2 | TRBV5-8 | TGTGCCAGCAGCTTAGTAGCGGGAGGGGACAATGAGCAGTTCTTC | CASSLVAGGDNEQFF
TRBJ2-3 | NA | TRBD1 | TRBV30 | TGTGCCTGGAGTGGGGACAGTACCACAGATACGCAGTATTTT | CAWSGDSTTDTQYF
TRBJ1-5 | NA | NA | TRBV18 | TGTGCCAGCTCACCAACCCCGGGGCGGGATAGCAATCAGCCCCAGCATTTT | CASSPTPGRDSNQPQHF
TRBJ1-5 | NA | NA | TRBV5-1 | TGCGCCAGCAGCCGAAACTCAGGTAGCAATCAGCCCCAGCATTTT | CASSRNSGSNQPQHF
TRBJ2-1 | NA | NA | TRBV7-9 | TGTGCCAGCAGCCCAGGCCAGGGAGGTGAGCAGTTCTTC | CASSPGQGGEQFF
TRBJ1-2 | NA | TRBD1 | TRBV19 | TGTGCCAGTAGGGAGACAGGGCCCGGCTACACCTTC | CASRETGPGYTF
TRBJ2-3 | NA | TRBD1 | TRBV7-9 | TGTGCCAGCAGCTTAGGGGAAGGGGGCAGCACGCAGTATTTT | CASSLGEGGSTQYF
TRBJ1-6 | NA | TRBD1 | TRBV7-8 | TGTGCCAGCAGCTTAGACAGGGGATCACCCCTCCACTTT | CASSLDRGSPLHF
TRBJ2-7 | NA | NA | TRBV2 | TGTGCCAGCAGTCAGTCGTGGAGGGCAACCTACGAGCAGTACTTC | CASSQSWRATYEQYF
TRBJ2-7 | NA | TRBD2 | TRBV5-1 | TGCGCCAGCAGCGTCCTAGCGGGAGGGGGGGTAGGGGAGCAGTACTTC | CASSVLAGGGVGEQYF
TRBJ2-3 | NA | TRBD2 | TRBV18 | TGTGCCAGCTTAGGACCGGGACTAGGAGCAGATACGCAGTATTTT | CASLGPGLGADTQYF
TRBJ2-7 | few | NA | TRBV2 | TGTGCCAGCAGTGAAGCGCGGTTTGGGTGGAGCGAGCAGTACTTC | CASSEARFGWSEQYF
TRBJ2-7 | NA | TRBD2 | TRBV5-4 | TGTGCCAGCAGCTGGGGGGGTTCGTACGAGCAGTACTTC | CASSWGGSYEQYF
TRBJ2-3 | NA | TRBD2 | TRBV5-1 | TGCGCCAGCAGCCTGGGGACTAGCGGGAGAGCCGCAGATACGCAGTATTTT | CASSLGTSGRAADTQYF
TRBJ1-2 | NA | TRBD1 | TRBV5-1 | TGCGCCAGCAGCCAACCGGACAGGGGCTACACCTTC | CASSQPDRGYTF
TRBJ1-1 | few | NA | TRBV27 | TGTGCCAGCAGTTTATCTGGGGCCCGGAACACTGAAGCTTTCTTT | CASSLSGARNTEAFF
TRBJ2-7 | few | NA | TRBV6-6 | TGTGCCAGCAGTTACACCTCCCAGGGCTACGAGCAGTACTTC | CASSYTSQGYEQYF
TRBJ1-3 | NA | TRBD1 | TRBV6-5 | TGTGCCAGCGGGACAGGACGGAAAGGGGGAAACACCATATATTTT | CASGTGRKGGNTIYF
TRBJ1-6 | NA | TRBD1 | TRBV2 | TGTGCCAGCAGACCCGGTAGGGGGCTTTCACCCCTCCACTTT | CASRPGRGLSPLHF
TRBJ2-2 | NA | NA | TRBV10-3 | TGTGCCATCAGTGAGCGGGGTGACACCGGGGAGCTGTTTTTT | CAISERGDTGELFF
TRBJ1-1 | NA | TRBD1 | TRBV11-2 | TGTGCCAGCAGCCAGAGGCTACAGGGGGAGAACACTGAAGCTTTCTTT | CASSQRLQGENTEAFF
TRBJ2-3 | few | NA | TRBV4-2 | TGTGCCAGCAGCCTACTGCGGAGGGGCACAGATACGCAGTATTTT | CASSLLRRGTDTQYF
TRBJ2-4 | once | TRBD1 | TRBV5-4 | TGTGCCAGCAGCTATCGACAGGGTAGAGGGATTCAGTACTTC | CASSYRQGRGIQYF
TRBJ1-2 | NA | NA | TRBV5-6 | TGTGCCAGCAGCCCCGGAGCCTATGGCTACACCTTC | CASSPGAYGYTF
TRBJ1-6 | NA | TRBD1 | TRBV6-6 | TGTGCCAGCAGTTACAACCAGGGGGCGCTGGATTCACCCCTCCACTTT | CASSYNQGALDSPLHF
TRBJ2-3 | NA | TRBD2 | TRBV27 | TGTGCCAGCAGTTCGGCGGGGGGCCGGGGCACAGATACGCAGTATTTT | CASSSAGGRGTDTQYF
TRBJ1-1 | NA | NA | TRBV11-2 | TGTGCCAGCAGCTTAGAGACAGATACTGAAGCTTTCTTT | CASSLETDTEAFF
TRBJ1-4 | NA | NA | TRBV28 | TGTGCCAGCAGGAAACAGGGATCTGGAACTAATGAAAAACTGTTTTTT | CASRKQGSGTNEKLFF
TRBJ2-2 | NA | TRBD2 | TRBV30 | TGTGCCTGGAGTCGTGGGAGGGGAGCCGGGGAGCTGTTTTTT | CAWSRGRGAGELFF
TRBJ2-3 | once | NA | TRBV2 | TGTGCCAGCAGGGCGGGGGCCCACACAGATACGCAGTATTTT | CASRAGAHTDTQYF
TRBJ2-5 | NA | NA | TRBV6-5 | TGTGCCAGCAGTTACTCGGGCGGGATAGGGGAGACCCAGTACTTC | CASSYSGGIGETQYF